This TCR beta chain was sequenced for a study of brain T cells in children with intractable seizures. Surgery cases with the highest brain T cell transcript signatures were chosen for sequencing. This CDR3 has 13 residues. Trimming shortened V by 1 base and J by 1 base, and 1 base separated the two germline ends. CDR1 is LGHDT, CDR2 YNNKEL, per germline (reference sequence). Repertoires were generated with immunoSEQ multiplex PCR, while TCRdb's copy carries only in-frame clones and drops some. The sample holds 8,500 to 9,500 clones, more than 55% seen once. The origin of this receptor is a girl between 2 and 10 years old with tuberous sclerosis and intractable seizures. This chain uses TRBV3-1 (or the pseudogene TRBV3-2) with TRBJ2-2; D is unclear. The material was resected brain tissue, obtained at surgery. For the CDR3, the DNA is TGTGCCAGCAGCCAAGTGAACACCGGGGAGCTGTTTTTT. Translation: CASSQVNTGELFF.